The 18 T cell receptor beta chains listed next were all sequenced from one sample in a study of CD8+CD57+ T cells in acquired aplastic anemia (dated by TCRdb to 2017 to 2018). TCRdb lists the instrument as Illumina HiSeq 2000. Genomic DNA was used as template for profiling of TCR beta VDJ combinations and CDR3 sequences. Using fastp at Q25 and MiXCR, TCRdb reprocessed the public reads and kept productive beta chains. Each record represents a unique CDR3 protein, reported with the most common genes and DNA among its rows. The sample records approximately 99,000 distinct CDR3 sequences, 51% of which are singletons. Of the sample, 25% to 35% falls within the top ten clones. Sample: sorted CD4+, CD8+, or CD8+CD57+ T cells (not recorded which) from PBMCs. The receptors here all came from a human donor in good health, serving as a control.

The chain employs TRBV19 and TRBJ2-7, with TRBD1 identical over 8 bases. Per germline, CDR1 LNHDA and CDR2 SQIVND (reference sequence). Trimming removed 9 bases from V and 3 bases from J; junction bases left unmatched: 10. CDR3 length equals 14 residues. CDR3 DNA: TGTGCCAGCAGTTACACAGGGGGTGTCTACGAGCAGTACTTC. Encoded protein: CASSYTGGVYEQYF.

This chain joins TRBV10-1 and TRBJ2-1; D is ambiguous. This CDR3 is 15 amino acids long. V shed 0 bases and J shed 6 bases, with 12 bases lying between them. Germline CDR1 and CDR2: WNHNN and SYGVQD (reference sequence). CDR3: CASSESGPPRNEQFF. The CDR3, as DNA: TGCGCCAGCAGTGAGTCAGGACCCCCTCGCAATGAGCAGTTCTTC.

In regard to this clonotype: This may be a read error, as it is one base from a much larger clone. This chain connects TRBV7-3 to TRBJ1-1, with unresolved D. The CDR3 runs 19 residues. Germline V gene lookup returns CDR1 SGHTA and CDR2 FQGTGA. The CDR3, as DNA: TGTGCCAGCAGCTTAAATAGTGTGGGCTTGTTACCCATGAACACTGAAGCTCTCTTT. This codes for CASSLNSVGLLPMNTEALF. Variable domain in full (rest from reference TRBV7-3 and TRBJ1-1): GAGVSQTPSNKVTEKGKYVELRCDPISGHTALYWYRQSLGQGPEFLIYFQGTGAADDSGLPNDRFFAVRPEGSVSTLKIQRTERGDSAVYLCASSLNSVGLLPMNTEALFGQGTRLTVV.

V gene TRBV7-9 combines with J gene TRBJ1-5; a possible D gene is TRBD1 (5 bases). The CDR3 runs 14 residues. With 3 bases removed from V and 3 bases from J, the gap between germline ends came to 9 bases. Per the germline V gene, CDR1 is SEHNR and CDR2 is FQNEAQ (reference sequence). The CDR3: CASSFGTVNQPQHF. DNA for the CDR3: TGTGCCAGCAGCTTTGGGACGGTCAATCAGCCCCAGCATTTT.

The chain combines TRBV11-1 with TRBJ1-2; 8 nucleotides match TRBD1. The junction had 8 bases not matched to a gene; V was cut back by 5 bases and J by 9 bases. There are 13 residues in the CDR3. Germline V lookup: CDR1 SGHAT, CDR2 FQDESV (reference sequence). The CDR3 DNA reads as TGTGCCAGCAGCGTTCAGGGGGCGTGGCGCTACACCTTC. Its translation: CASSVQGAWRYTF.

This clonotype was observed a handful of times. The DNA for the CDR3 is TGTGCCAGCAGCTTCGGACACCAGACGGATGAGCAGTTCTTC. Protein product: CASSFGHQTDEQFF. The V and J genes are TRBV7-6 and TRBJ2-1, with D perhaps matching TRBD1 (5 bases). The CDR3 totals 14 residues. CDR1 is SGHVS, CDR2 FNYEAQ, per germline. The V end was cut by 3 bases, the J end by 8 bases, with 14 bases between. Looking up the rest from reference TRBV7-6 and TRBJ2-1 gives the full variable domain: GAGVSQSPRYKVTKRGQDVALRCDPISGHVSLYWYRQALGQGPEFLTYFNYEAQQDKSGLPNDRFSAERPEGSISTLTIQRTEQRDSAMYRCASSFGHQTDEQFFGPGTRLTVL.

The V call is TRBV15, the J call TRBJ1-6; no firm D call. Germline loops: CDR1 LNHNV, CDR2 YYDKDF (reference sequence). This CDR3 has 12 amino acids. V was shortened by 2 bases and J by 7 bases, with 3 bases between the two germline ends. In DNA, the CDR3 is TGTGCCACCAGCAGATACAATTCACCCCTCCACTTT. This encodes CATSRYNSPLHF.

There are a few counts of this clonotype. CDR3 amino acids: CASSESGVDGYTF. Here the CDR3 DNA reads TGTGCCAGCAGCGAAAGCGGGGTGGATGGCTACACCTTC. The chain employs TRBV7-2 and TRBJ1-2; unclear D gene. There are 13 residues in the CDR3. Trimming removed 5 bases at V and 6 bases at J, with 13 bases between. Germline V lookup: CDR1 SGHTA, CDR2 FQGNSA.

This clonotype was counted many times. The chain recombines TRBV29-1 with TRBJ2-7; 9 nucleotides match TRBD1. J gave up 3 bases and V 7 bases, and 7 bases lay outside the gene matches. The germline gives CDR1 SQVTM, CDR2 ANQGSEA. The CDR3 length is 13 residues. The CDR3 loop reads CSGSDRGVYEQYF. CDR3 coding DNA: TGCAGCGGGTCGGACAGGGGCGTCTACGAGCAGTACTTC.

This clonotype was recorded at least ten times. The chain recombines TRBV6-4 with TRBJ2-2, with TRBD2 matching 7 bases. The CDR3 is made up of 15 amino acids. J gave up 5 bases and V 3 bases, and 6 bases lay outside the gene matches. Germline lookup yields CDR1 MRHNA and CDR2 SNTAGT. For the CDR3, the DNA is TGTGCCAGCAGTGAATTAGCGGGTGATACCGGGGAGCTGTTTTTT. Translating gives CASSELAGDTGELFF.

The V call is TRBV19, the J call TRBJ1-6, with 9 bases lining up with TRBD1. Germline CDR1 and CDR2: LNHDA and SQIVND (reference sequence). This CDR3 spans 13 amino acids. The V gene end was trimmed by 9 bases and the J gene end by 9 bases; junction bases not matched to a gene: 6. CDR3 DNA sequence: TGTGCCAGCTGGGACAGGGACAGTTCACCCCTCCACTTT. This sequence encodes CASWDRDSSPLHF.

This clonotype was seen many times. The genes are TRBV6-1 and TRBJ2-7; no clear D. The V and J ends lost 1 base and 4 bases respectively, with 8 bases between them. The germline CDR1 and CDR2 sequences are MNHNS and SASEGT. The CDR3 has 13 residues. CDR3 bases: TGTGCCAGCAGTGAAGGGGAATGGTACGAGCAGTACTTC. It is translated as CASSEGEWYEQYF.

This clonotype has just one count. The rearrangement uses TRBV27 and TRBJ1-6; 7 nucleotides line up with TRBD1. CDR3 length equals 14 residues. Germline CDR1 reads MNHEY; CDR2 reads SMNVEV (reference sequence). The V and J ends lost 6 bases and 8 bases, in that order; junction bases with no gene match: 7. The DNA of the CDR3 is TGTGCCAGCAGCCAGGGGGGGCACGATTCACCCCTCCACTTT. Protein product: CASSQGGHDSPLHF.

This sequence joins TRBV7-9 and TRBJ2-3, with D tentatively TRBD1 (6 bases). The CDR3 sequence is 15 residues long. Germline CDR1 is SEHNR and CDR2 is FQNEAQ (reference sequence). Trimming took off 5 bases at V and 2 bases at J, with 14 bases between the two ends. The CDR3 DNA follows: TGTGCCAGCAGCCCCAGGGGACCGAACACAGATACGCAGTATTTT. This codes for CASSPRGPNTDTQYF.

V and J are TRBV19 and TRBJ1-6, with 8 bases lining up with TRBD1. The CDR3 extends over 15 amino acids. Germline V gene lookup returns CDR1 LNHDA and CDR2 SQIVND (reference sequence). The trim removed 2 bases at V and 9 bases at J, leaving 6 bases unmatched. CDR3 amino acids: CASSIKTGARSPLHF. The CDR3 DNA sequence: TGTGCCAGTAGTATAAAGACAGGGGCTCGTTCACCCCTCCACTTT.

This clonotype was observed a handful of times. J is TRBJ1-5 and V is TRBV2, with D possibly matching TRBD1 (5 bases). Germline-derived CDR1 and CDR2 are SNHLY and FYNNEI. V shed 3 bases and J shed 6 bases, with 15 bases lying between them. The length of the CDR3 is 15 residues. CDR3 sequence reads: CASSDVGGGSQPQHF. CDR3 sequence (DNA): TGTGCCAGCAGTGATGTGGGGGGTGGTAGTCAGCCCCAGCATTTT.

V is TRBV10-3 and J is TRBJ1-2; 11 positions match TRBD1. Germline V gene sequence: CDR1 ENHRY, CDR2 SYGVKD. The V and J ends lost 4 bases and 8 bases, in that order; junction bases with no gene match: 6. The CDR3 length is 14 residues. Here the CDR3 DNA reads TGTGCCATCAGTGGGGGACAGGGGGTAGGCGGCTACACCTTC. This gives the protein CAISGGQGVGGYTF.

Concerning this clonotype: Mismatch with germline at one junction end may stem from a read error. The rearrangement joins TRBV7-6 to TRBJ2-6; TRBD1 aligns across 12 bases. The CDR3 sequence is 21 residues long. The germline V gene has CDR1 SGHVS and CDR2 FNYEAQ. This CDR3 reads CASSLTPGTGGHTSEANVLTF. The DNA for the CDR3 is TGTGCCAGCAGCTTAACCCCCGGGACAGGGGGCCATACGTCTGAGGCCAACGTCCTGACTTTC.